One sample yielded the 9 T cell receptor beta chains listed below, sequenced in a study of T cells after posttransplantation cyclophosphamide. Sampled 1 year posttransplant, controls received myeloablative marrow transplants, methotrexate and a calcineurin inhibitor. Profiling relied on immunoSEQ multiplex PCR, and the TCRdb table lists in-frame clones only, not all of them. The data contain thousands of clones, 70% to 75% of them singletons. Sequencing was performed on PBMCs, taken after allogeneic stem cell transplant with calcineurin inhibitor and methotrexate. Receptor source: a female patient aged 50-59 years who received an allogeneic stem cell transplant from an unrelated donor, was CMV-positive, and had acute and chronic GVHD. Some T cells may be transferred from the graft donor.

This clone is termed medium-sized (0.01 to 0.1%). This rearrangement joins TRBV7-6 to TRBJ2-1, with 12 nucleotides matching TRBD2. The germline V gene has CDR1 SGHVS and CDR2 FNYEAQ. CDR3 size: 16 residues. V lost 5 bases to trimming and J lost 9 bases; unmatched junction nucleotides: 11. DNA for the CDR3: TGTGCCAGCAGCCCCGTTGCTAGCGGGGGGGCGGTTGAGCAGTTCTTC. Translated, it gives CASSPVASGGAVEQFF.

The rearrangement uses TRBV25-1 and TRBJ1-2; no clear D gene. The CDR3 extends over 12 amino acids. Germline lookup yields CDR1 MGHDK and CDR2 SYGVNS. Between the trimmed V and J ends, which lost 1 base and 8 bases, there was a span of 8 bases. As DNA, the CDR3 is TGTGCCAGCAGTGAATGGTCGGGGGGCTACACCTTC. This encodes CASSEWSGGYTF.

CDR3 amino acids: CASRLRGGGQVSPLHF. For the CDR3, the DNA is TGTGCCAGCAGACTCCGAGGGGGGGGACAGGTTTCACCCCTCCACTTT. The rearrangement uses TRBV27 and TRBJ1-6; the match to TRBD1 covers 8 bases. Germline values: CDR1 MNHEY, CDR2 SMNVEV (reference sequence). This CDR3 contains 16 residues. Unmatched junction bases numbered 13, after V lost 6 bases and J lost 9 bases.

This clone was recorded at least ten times. The J gene is TRBJ2-1, the V gene TRBV27; maybe TRBD1 (6 bases). Looked up from germline, CDR1 is MNHEY and CDR2 is SMNVEV (reference sequence). The CDR3 is 15 residues long. V lost 0 bases, J lost 3 bases, and 9 bases lay in between. CDR3: CASSLSTRGYNEQFF. For the CDR3, the DNA is TGTGCCAGCAGTTTATCGACCAGGGGCTACAATGAGCAGTTCTTC.

The V gene is TRBV13, the J gene TRBJ2-2; 7 bases match TRBD2. After removal of 5 bases from V and 6 bases from J, the junction contained 9 bases not matched to a gene. CDR1 and CDR2 from the germline V gene are PRHDT and FYEKMQ (reference sequence). The CDR3 runs to 15 residues. The CDR3, as DNA: TGTGCCAGCAGCCAGGTCGCGGGAGCCCCCGGGGAGCTGTTTTTT. This gives the protein CASSQVAGAPGELFF. The full variable domain, in which reference TRBV13 and TRBJ2-2 provide the parts outside the CDR3, is AAGVIQSPRHLIKEKRETATLKCYPIPRHDTVYWYQQGPGQDPQFLISFYEKMQSDKGSIPDRFSAQQFSDYHSELNMSSLELGDSALYFCASSQVAGAPGELFFGEGSRLTVL.

V is TRBV7-9 and J is TRBJ2-7; D is ambiguous. Trimming took 5 bases from V and 6 from J, leaving 11 bases between them. CDR1 SEHNR and CDR2 FQNEAQ come from the germline V gene (reference sequence). The CDR3 runs to 12 residues. Here the CDR3 DNA reads TGTGCCAGCAGCCGACGGAGTGGCGAGCAGTACTTC. Translation gives CASSRRSGEQYF. Variable domain in full (rest from reference TRBV7-9 and TRBJ2-7): DTGVSQNPRHKITKRGQNVTFRCDPISEHNRLYWYRQTLGQGPEFLTYFQNEAQLEKSRLLSDRFSAERPKGSFSTLEIQRTEQGDSAMYLCASSRRSGEQYFGPGTRLTVT.

The V gene is TRBV15, the J gene TRBJ2-1, with a tentative D call TRBD2 (5 bases). V gave up 8 bases and J gave up 1 base, with 15 bases separating them. The CDR3 is 15 residues long. Looked up from germline, CDR1 is LNHNV and CDR2 is YYDKDF (reference sequence). CDR3 protein: CATSEGWGSYNEQFF. As DNA, the CDR3 is TGTGCCACCTCCGAGGGTTGGGGATCCTACAATGAGCAGTTCTTC.

This clone has only a few counts. V gene TRBV6-1 combines with J gene TRBJ2-3; TRBD1 matches at 8 bases. The CDR3 contains 15 residues. CDR1 is MNHNS, CDR2 SASEGT, per germline. The V gene end was trimmed by 7 bases and the J gene end by 2 bases; junction bases not matched to a gene: 8. CDR3 region: CASIYRQGSTDTQYF. The CDR3 nucleotides are TGTGCCAGCATTTATAGACAGGGGTCCACAGATACGCAGTATTTT.

The chain joins TRBV13 to TRBJ2-3; 12 nucleotides match TRBD2. The CDR3 runs to 15 residues. Germline V gene sequence: CDR1 PRHDT, CDR2 FYEKMQ (reference sequence). The V and J ends lost 5 bases and 6 bases, in that order; junction bases with no gene match: 6. The CDR3, as DNA: TGTGCCAGCAGCCAAAGTACTAGCGGGAGGGATACGCAGTATTTT. Translating gives CASSQSTSGRDTQYF.